This entry features one T cell receptor beta chain sequence. Its target is not known. Profiling relied on immunoSEQ multiplex PCR, and the TCRdb table lists in-frame clones only, not all of them. This sample has about 130,000 clones, with under 95% found just once. The data stem from a study of T cell responses to AZD1222 COVID-19 vaccine. Broader study findings: At 160-218 and 743-854, vaccine-associated CD4 TCRs were dominant, and they spanned spike.

The specimen comprised peripheral blood, sampled 28 days after the second AZD1222 dose. This sequence was found in an adult who received the AZD1222 COVID-19 vaccine.

The CDR3 bases are TGTGCCAGCAGTTACGTCGGGGGGAAACCCTACGAGCAGTACTTC. Protein: CASSYVGGKPYEQYF. The chain joins TRBV6-5 to TRBJ2-7; 7 bases align to TRBD2. The CDR3 is 15 residues long. The V and J ends lost 2 bases and 2 bases, in that order; junction bases with no gene match: 6. Germline lookup yields CDR1 MNHEY and CDR2 SVGAGI.